This T cell receptor beta chain was retrieved from a study of Ad26.COV2.S vaccination and SARS-CoV-2 variants. Across the whole study: In the study, Ad26.COV2.S was injected intramuscularly once, or twice 56 days apart.

Details on this clone: Its specificity is not known.

Overall study results and limits: An underestimation of total T cell responses may have resulted from the TCR breadth and depth analyses. The study found higher spike-specific TCR breadth in vaccine than placebo recipients. Non-spike TCR breadth did not differ much between vaccine and placebo recipients.

This CDR3 has 13 residues. V lost 5 bases and J 8 bases, leaving 10 bases between the germline ends. In germline, CDR1 is MNHEY, CDR2 SMNVEV (reference sequence). Specified treatment: around 19 received Ad26.COV2.S at low or high dose, single or two shots; about 5 received placebo; per-sample allocation not given. Day 63 following the first vaccine or placebo injection was when the samples were taken. TCRdb's copy holds only in-frame clones and misses some; the assay was immunoSEQ multiplex PCR. Of about 350,000 clones in the sample, 88% were seen once. The genes are TRBV27 and TRBJ1-6; no definite D call. This TCR came from a person between 18 and 65 years old who received the Ad26.COV2.S COVID-19 vaccine or a placebo. Sample: peripheral blood, taken in a trial of Ad26.COV2.S vaccine versus placebo. The CDR3 reads CASSIDQYSPLHF. As DNA, the CDR3 is TGTGCCAGCAGTATAGACCAGTATTCACCCCTCCACTTT.